Described below is a single T cell receptor (beta chain) sequence and its context. These data originate in a study of blood T cell repertoires in COVID-19. The overall study: Material from acute and convalescent COVID-19 was sourced from the United States, Italy and Spain. Sample material is recorded as cDNA or gDNA derived from T cells, B-cell-depleted T cells, or PBMCs.

How the authors handled the data: Reference gene primers were amplified, and this amplification served to estimate nucleated cell counts. Sequenced by immunoSEQ multiplex PCR; TCRdb stores in-frame clones only, minus some. That table supplies the V and J calls and clone size; D and trimming were determined from the DNA. The sample yields approximately 210,000 clones, 84% seen once. Germline CDR1 and CDR2: SNHLY and FYNNEI. The CDR3 has 15 residues. V was shortened by 6 bases and J by 8 bases, with 19 bases between the two germline ends. The TCR comes from a woman aged 45-65 years with active or convalescent COVID-19. The sequenced sample was peripheral blood. This chain uses TRBV2 with TRBJ1-4, with a tentative D call TRBD1 (6 bases). The CDR3 spells CASSTMQGRGEKLFF. The CDR3 DNA reads as TGTGCCAGCAGCACTATGCAGGGGCGTGGGGAAAAACTGTTTTTT.